This T cell receptor beta chain was sequenced in a study of shared clonotypes between healthy human individuals. About this clone itself: The antigen is undetermined.

Assay: immunoSEQ multiplex PCR; the TCRdb copy retains only in-frame clones and omits some. The table shows over 2 million clones, with roughly 96% occurring only once. Study results and limitations: Across subsets, estimated richness was generally greater for naive than for memory populations.

V lost 2 bases, J lost 3 bases, and 4 bases stayed unmatched. This CDR3 is 15 amino acids long. CDR1 ENHRY and CDR2 SYGVKD come from the germline V gene. The specimen was naive CD4+ T cells sorted from blood. Subset defined: CD45RA+ positively selected. The sequence was obtained from a man younger than 35 in good health. This chain connects TRBV10-3 to TRBJ1-3, with TRBD1 matching 7 bases. This chain's CDR3 is CAISEAGGYGNTIYF. Here the CDR3 DNA reads TGTGCCATCAGTGAGGCAGGGGGGTATGGAAACACCATATATTTT.